What follows describes a single T cell receptor (beta chain). Adults between about 18 and 95 years of age took part from approximately 24 US areas. Measured with immunoSEQ multiplex PCR; TCRdb has only the in-frame clones, and not every one. In the table there are some 240,000 clones, approximately 79% of which are singletons. V was cut by 0 bases and J by 8 bases, with 7 bases left in between. The V gene's germline CDR1 is GTSNPN and CDR2 SVGIG (reference sequence). This CDR3 is built from 11 residues. These data belong to a study of blood T cell repertoires in COVID-19. The source of this sequence is a man aged 30 to 39 with acute COVID-19. The chain carries TRBV30 and TRBJ1-2; D uncertain. The specimen sequenced was PBMCs or T cells enriched from blood (not recorded which). CDR3 nucleotides: TGTGCCTGGAGTGTATACGGGGGCTACACCTTC. Amino acids: CAWSVYGGYTF.